The 8 T cell receptor beta chains given below trace back to one sample, sequenced in a study of early T cells in non-severe SARS-CoV-2 infection. Via MiXCR, TCRdb re-called the 5' RACE reads, giving one row per CDR3 protein. The sample has about 36,000 distinct CDR3 sequences; under 7% are singletons. Sequencing used whole blood, obtained at baseline. Receptors were obtained from an adult who was a healthcare worker with PCR-confirmed SARS-CoV-2 infection or an uninfected control (not recorded which).

Details on this clonotype: One end of the junction varies from germline; a read error may be responsible. The rearrangement uses TRBV28 and TRBJ1-6; 9 bases agree with TRBD1. This CDR3 region has 14 residues. The germline gives CDR1 MDHEN, CDR2 SYDVKM. This chain's CDR3 is CAGSYGDRDSPLHF. The DNA of the CDR3 is TGTGCCGGCAGTTATGGGGACAGGGATTCACCCCTCCACTTT.

This sequence joins TRBV6-1 and TRBJ2-3, with TRBD2 as a possible D gene (6 bases). The CDR3 extends over 14 amino acids. In germline, CDR1 is MNHNS, CDR2 SASEGT. V was pared by 4 bases and J by 1 base, with 9 bases between. Here the CDR3 reads CASSVERGTDTQYF. CDR3 nucleotides: TGTGCCAGCAGTGTGGAGCGGGGCACAGATACGCAGTATTTT.

This clonotype came up many times. The V and J genes are TRBV10-3 and TRBJ2-7; possible D gene TRBD2, 5 bases. There are 14 residues in the CDR3. V was pared by 0 bases and J by 6 bases, with 12 bases between. Germline values: CDR1 ENHRY, CDR2 SYGVKD. The CDR3 protein is CAISESRVPFEQYF. The CDR3 DNA is TGTGCCATCAGTGAGTCGCGGGTCCCCTTCGAGCAGTACTTC.

This clonotype was seen a handful of times. The chain recombines TRBV20-1 with TRBJ2-1, with D possibly being TRBD2 (6 bases). V was cut by 3 bases and J by 9 bases, with 12 bases left in between. The CDR3 sequence is 12 residues long. The germline V gene has CDR1 DFQATT and CDR2 SNEGSKA (reference sequence). CDR3 sequence reads: CSASVEGAEQFF. Here the CDR3 DNA reads TGCAGTGCTAGTGTGGAGGGCGCTGAGCAGTTCTTC.

This chain uses TRBV14 with TRBJ1-4; D not resolved. Deletions cut 3 bases from V and 7 bases from J, with 15 bases between. This CDR3 spans 15 amino acids. Germline CDR1 is SGHDN and CDR2 is FVKESK. The CDR3 DNA reads TGTGCCAGCAGCCATCTAGGCGTAGGTGCTGAAAAACTGTTTTTT. It is translated as CASSHLGVGAEKLFF.

This clonotype was seen ten or more times. V is TRBV15 and J is TRBJ2-1; unclear D gene. The CDR3 runs 15 residues. Germline assignment: CDR1 LNHNV and CDR2 YYDKDF (reference sequence). With 0 bases removed from V and 5 bases from J, the gap between germline ends came to 11 bases. DNA of the CDR3: TGTGCCACCAGCAGAGAATGGCCCTGGGACAATGAGCAGTTCTTC. Protein product: CATSREWPWDNEQFF.

CDR3 in amino acids: CSAKGQGSRSPLHF. The DNA of the CDR3 is TGCAGTGCAAAAGGACAGGGGAGTCGTTCACCCCTCCACTTT. The chain couples TRBV20-1 to TRBJ1-6, with 9 bases aligning to TRBD1. The CDR3 loop spans 14 amino acids. V shed 6 bases and J 9 bases; nucleotides not matched to a gene: 9. CDR1 is DFQATT, CDR2 SNEGSKA, per germline (reference sequence).

This clonotype was observed a few times. J is TRBJ2-1 and V is TRBV6-5, with 7 positions matching TRBD2. The germline V gene encodes CDR1 MNHEY and CDR2 SVGAGI. V trimming: 7 bases; J trimming: 7 bases; junction bases outside the gene matches: 10. This CDR3 comprises 14 residues. CDR3 in DNA: TGTGCCAGCACCAGGGACTACGGGGGGAATGAGCAGTTCTTC. Protein product: CASTRDYGGNEQFF.